This T cell receptor (beta chain) was sequenced during a study of T-cell reconstitution after alpha-beta-depleted transplantation in children. With V trimmed by 5 bases and J by 3 bases, 9 bases remained unmatched. The length of the CDR3 is 18 residues. Preparing the TCRbeta library involved the use of unique molecular identifiers. Using its own MiXCR run on the PCR reads, TCRdb lists one record per CDR3 protein. Here the sample spans about 640,000 distinct CDR3 sequences, over 15% being singletons. Sequences were derived from PBMCs from the stem cell graft donor, sampled from the stem cell graft. The chain joins TRBV12-3 or TRBV12-4 to TRBJ2-2, with 13 nucleotides matching TRBD2. The source is a human donor who donated a stem cell graft to a child with acute myeloid leukemia. DNA of the CDR3: TGTGCCAGCAGTCCCGTTGGACTAGCGGGGGAGGACACCGGGGAGCTGTTTTTT. Amino acid sequence: CASSPVGLAGEDTGELFF.